This T cell receptor (beta chain) was identified in a study of blood T cell repertoires in COVID-19. Overall study: Samples of COVID-19 (acute and convalescent) were obtained from the United States, Italy and Spain.

The method was immunoSEQ multiplex PCR; TCRdb's version includes in-frame clones alone and lacks a portion of them. The sample carries under 300,000 clones, around 85% recorded once. With V trimmed by 3 bases and J by 3 bases, 7 bases remained unmatched. The CDR3 sequence is 17 residues long. Germline V gene sequence: CDR1 MNHEY, CDR2 SVGEGT. V is TRBV6-2 or TRBV6-3 and J is TRBJ1-5; TRBD1 matches at 11 bases. This receptor was taken from a woman of 80 years or more with acute or convalescent COVID-19. Sequencing was performed on peripheral blood. CDR3 sequence (DNA): TGTGCCAGCAGTTATTCCGGGACAGGGGGACACAATCAGCCCCAGCATTTT. This codes for CASSYSGTGGHNQPQHF.